These 17 T cell receptor beta chains were all obtained from the same sample, sequenced in a study of blood T cell repertoires in COVID-19. The assay was immunoSEQ multiplex PCR, and TCRdb's table has in-frame clones only and misses some. The sample carries roughly 300,000 clones, about 85% recorded once. The sequencing input was PBMCs or T cells enriched from blood (not recorded which). The receptor source for this set is a woman aged 25 to 45 who had recovered from COVID-19.

This sequence joins TRBV5-4 and TRBJ1-1; 8 bases fit TRBD1. This CDR3 contains 15 residues. Trimming at V came to 3 bases and at J to 8 bases, leaving 12 bases not matched to a gene. From germline, CDR1 is SGHNT and CDR2 YYREEE (reference sequence). This CDR3 is CASSSPGQAPQEAFF. CDR3 bases: TGTGCCAGCAGCTCACCGGGACAGGCCCCTCAGGAAGCTTTCTTT.

The chain recombines TRBV5-1 with TRBJ2-3; TRBD2 aligns across 8 bases. This CDR3 region has 15 residues. J gave up 1 base and V 7 bases, and 8 bases lay outside the gene matches. Looked up from germline, CDR1 is SGHRS and CDR2 is YFSETQ. The CDR3, as DNA: TGCGCCAGCGACCCGGGGGGGCCGGGCACAGATACGCAGTATTTT. This encodes CASDPGGPGTDTQYF.

This chain links TRBV12-3 or TRBV12-4 with TRBJ1-2; weak D call: TRBD1 (6 bases). With 0 bases removed from V and 8 bases from J, the gap between germline ends came to 10 bases. This CDR3 spans 13 amino acids. DNA of the CDR3: TGTGCCAGCAGTTTAGCACAGGGTGGCGGCTACACCTTC. As protein: CASSLAQGGGYTF.

The chain couples TRBV24-1 to TRBJ2-3; 7 bases are a match to TRBD1. The length of the CDR3 is 15 residues. The germline gives CDR1 KGHDR, CDR2 SFDVKD. Trimming at V came to 4 bases and at J to 6 bases, leaving 9 bases not matched to a gene. Written as DNA, the CDR3 is TGTGCCACCAGTGAGACAACAGGGGCCAGCGATACGCAGTATTTT. Residues: CATSETTGASDTQYF.

The chain employs TRBV30 and TRBJ1-1, with 12 bases lining up with TRBD1. V lost 5 bases and J lost 10; bases outside the gene matches: 17. The germline gives CDR1 GTSNPN, CDR2 SVGIG (reference sequence). The CDR3 runs 16 residues. The DNA of the CDR3 is TGTGCCTGGGGGGACAGGGGGCCCGCCAAGTCATTCGGAGCTTTCTTT. This gives the protein CAWGDRGPAKSFGAFF. The variable domain in full, completed from reference TRBV30 and TRBJ1-1, reads SQTIHQWPATLVQPVGSPLSLECTVEGTSNPNLYWYRQAAGRGLQLLFYSVGIGQISSEVPQNLSASRPQDRQFILSSKKLLLSDSGFYLCAWGDRGPAKSFGAFFGQGTRLTVV.

This sequence joins TRBV30 and TRBJ2-7, with 9 nucleotides matching TRBD1. With V trimmed by 3 bases and J by 3 bases, 6 bases remained unmatched. The CDR3 is made up of 14 amino acids. The germline gives CDR1 GTSNPN, CDR2 SVGIG (reference sequence). DNA of the CDR3: TGTGCCTGGAGGAACACAGGGGGCGGCTACGAGCAGTACTTC. It specifies CAWRNTGGGYEQYF. Full variable domain (missing parts from reference TRBV30 and TRBJ2-7): SQTIHQWPATLVQPVGSPLSLECTVEGTSNPNLYWYRQAAGRGLQLLFYSVGIGQISSEVPQNLSASRPQDRQFILSSKKLLLSDSGFYLCAWRNTGGGYEQYFGPGTRLTVT.

This chain uses TRBV2 with TRBJ1-4; D remains unclear. CDR1 is SNHLY and CDR2 is FYNNEI in the germline V gene. Trimming took 9 bases from V and 6 from J, leaving 17 bases between them. This CDR3 has 14 residues. The CDR3 sequence: CASSRGGSDEKLFF. The CDR3 nucleotides are TGTGCCAGTTCCCGGGGAGGGTCGGATGAAAAACTGTTTTTT.

This chain uses TRBV28 with TRBJ1-1, with 7 bases aligning to TRBD1. Trimming cost V 7 bases and J 4 bases; bases outside gene matches: 9. The germline V gene encodes CDR1 MDHEN and CDR2 SYDVKM. CDR3 length: 14 residues. The CDR3 protein is CASTPQGKGTEAFF. In DNA, the CDR3 is TGTGCCAGCACCCCACAGGGGAAGGGCACTGAAGCTTTCTTT.

The chain couples TRBV4-1 to TRBJ1-2, with D perhaps TRBD1 (6 bases). The germline CDR1 and CDR2 sequences are MGHRA and YSYEKL. Trimming removed 2 bases from V and 2 bases from J, with 6 bases in between. The CDR3 loop spans 13 amino acids. CDR3 nucleotide sequence: TGCGCCAGCAGCCAACAGGGGAACTATGGCTACACCTTC. As protein: CASSQQGNYGYTF.

This chain connects TRBV5-1 to TRBJ1-2; D is ambiguous. Germline values: CDR1 SGHRS, CDR2 YFSETQ. This CDR3 is built from 16 residues. Trimming left V 0 bases short and J 0 bases short, with 12 bases between. CDR3: CASSLEFPGANYGYTF. The CDR3 DNA is TGCGCCAGCAGCTTGGAGTTCCCGGGAGCTAACTATGGCTACACCTTC.

The CDR3 DNA reads TGCGCCAGCAGCAAGACTAGCGGGGGGGCAAATGAGCAGTTCTTC. Protein: CASSKTSGGANEQFF. V is TRBV5-1 and J is TRBJ2-1; the match to TRBD2 covers 14 bases. This CDR3 spans 15 amino acids. The V gene end was trimmed by 4 bases and the J gene end by 7 bases; junction bases not matched to a gene: 4. Germline lookup yields CDR1 SGHRS and CDR2 YFSETQ.

V is TRBV6-5 and J is TRBJ1-1, with 8 bases fitting TRBD1. Germline V gene sequence: CDR1 MNHEY, CDR2 SVGAGI. J gave up 12 bases and V 5 bases, and 11 bases lay outside the gene matches. The CDR3 spans 13 residues. The CDR3 loop reads CASSHRTGYWTFF. In nucleotides, the CDR3 is TGTGCCAGCAGTCACAGGACAGGGTATTGGACTTTCTTT.

This clone has only one observation. This rearrangement joins TRBV7-2 to TRBJ1-1, with a possible D match to TRBD1 (5 bases). This CDR3 region has 16 residues. V was pared by 5 bases and J by 0 bases, with 16 bases between. Germline CDR1 reads SGHTA; CDR2 reads FQGNSA. As DNA, the CDR3 is TGTGCCAGCAGCAAAGCAGCAGGGCGGATGAACACTGAAGCTTTCTTT. It codes for CASSKAAGRMNTEAFF.

V gene TRBV9 combines with J gene TRBJ1-2; 10 nucleotides agree with TRBD1. The CDR3 is made up of 17 amino acids. J lost 6 bases, V lost 0 bases, and 11 bases had no gene match. Germline V gene data show CDR1 as SGDLS and CDR2 as YYNGEE. CDR3 sequence (DNA): TGTGCCAGCAGCGTAGTAGGCACGACAGGGGGCAACGATGGCTACACCTTC. It specifies CASSVVGTTGGNDGYTF.

The CDR3 sequence is CASSLGTGPSGYTF. CDR3 DNA: TGTGCCAGCAGCTTAGGGACAGGGCCCTCTGGCTACACCTTC. This rearrangement joins TRBV7-9 to TRBJ1-2, with 8 bases matching TRBD1. Unmatched junction bases numbered 5, after V lost 1 base and J lost 7 bases. The CDR3 loop spans 14 amino acids. Germline lookup yields CDR1 SEHNR and CDR2 FQNEAQ (reference sequence).

The rearrangement joins TRBV5-1 to TRBJ1-1, with 8 bases aligning to TRBD1. V was pared by 4 bases and J by 3 bases, with 5 bases of the junction left unmatched. Germline assignment: CDR1 SGHRS and CDR2 YFSETQ. The CDR3 contains 14 residues. The CDR3 nucleotides are TGCGCCAGCAGCACCGGACAGGGTGACACTGAAGCTTTCTTT. Amino acid sequence: CASSTGQGDTEAFF.

The rearrangement links TRBV30 to TRBJ1-6; D may be TRBD1 (6 bases). The length of the CDR3 is 13 residues. V was pared by 2 bases and J by 10 bases, with 12 bases between. Per germline, CDR1 GTSNPN and CDR2 SVGIG (reference sequence). The DNA for the CDR3 is TGTGCCTGGAGTTCAGGGGAACGGTCACCCCTCCACTTT. Protein: CAWSSGERSPLHF.